The TCR beta chain under discussion was sequenced for a study of cytomegalovirus exposure and HLA in healthy donors. Study results and limitations: Most TCR sequences proved rare, with some public TCRs found in many donors.

The repertoire was sequenced with immunoSEQ multiplex PCR; TCRdb's copy has only in-frame clones and lacks some. The data hold 65,000 to 100,000 clones, with 80% to 95% observed a single time. A note on this clone: What it binds is not known.

V was shortened by 0 bases and J by 1 base, with 7 bases between the two germline ends. The CDR3 totals 14 residues. CDR1 MNHNY and CDR2 SVGAGI come from the germline V gene (reference sequence). V is TRBV6-6 and J is TRBJ2-7, with D uncertain. Sequencing was done on a sample of PBMCs. The source is a woman aged 25 to 39 in good health and CMV-seronegative. The CDR3 DNA reads as TGTGCCAGCAGTTACTCAAGCAGGTCCTACGAGCAGTACTTC. This codes for CASSYSSRSYEQYF.